This record looks at one T cell receptor beta chain sequence and its context. The antigen remains undetermined. The sample is drawn from a study of CD8 T cell repertoires and HIV-1 epitope variants. Overall study: T cells were stimulated with Twenty-five Gag and Nef peptides separately. Epitopes were three Gag families plus Nef HW9 and YT9.

V was trimmed by 8 bases and J by 5 bases, leaving 15 bases between them. CDR3 length equals 13 residues. Germline lookup yields CDR1 SGHTA and CDR2 FQGNSA. Measured with immunoSEQ multiplex PCR; TCRdb has only the in-frame clones, and not every one. The sample carries approximately 6,500 clones, under 75% recorded once. Sequencing used cultured CD8+ T cells derived from PBMCs. The chain carries TRBV7-2 and TRBJ1-1; weak D call: TRBD1 (5 bases). The TCR was taken from a male donor with HIV. CDR3 sequence (DNA): TGTGCCAGCGCTAAATGGGACGGGACTGAAGCTTTCTTT. Its protein is CASAKWDGTEAFF.